The present TCR beta chain was sequenced within a study of blood T cell repertoires in COVID-19. About the study: The origin of the acute and convalescent COVID-19 samples was the United States, Italy and Spain. T cells, B-cell-depleted T cells, or PBMCs supplied cDNA or gDNA.

Per the original methods: Using reference gene primer amplification, nucleated cell counts were estimated. Data came from immunoSEQ multiplex PCR; TCRdb stores just in-frame clones and leaves some out. V and J calls and clone size are as listed in that table; D and trimming were resolved from the DNA. The table lists 160,000 or so clones, around 81% of them singletons, with approximately 9.9% in the top ten. The CDR3 is 18 residues long. Per the germline V gene, CDR1 is LNHNV and CDR2 is YYDKDF (reference sequence). The V gene end was trimmed by 5 bases and the J gene end by 3 bases; junction bases not matched to a gene: 14.

Sequencing used peripheral blood. The chain is built from TRBV15 and TRBJ2-7; 12 bases fit TRBD2. This receptor was identified in a man between 60 and 75 years old with active or convalescent COVID-19. CDR3 residues: CATSSSGGLAGHRYEQYF. The CDR3 DNA is TGTGCCACCAGCTCGAGCGGGGGACTAGCGGGCCATCGCTACGAGCAGTACTTC. Together with reference TRBV15 and TRBJ2-7, the CDR3 gives the full variable domain: DAMVIQNPRYQVTQFGKPVTLSCSQTLNHNVMYWYQQKSSQAPKLLFHYYDKDFNNEADTPDNFQSRRPNTSFCFLDIRSPGLGDTAMYLCATSSSGGLAGHRYEQYFGPGTRLTVT.